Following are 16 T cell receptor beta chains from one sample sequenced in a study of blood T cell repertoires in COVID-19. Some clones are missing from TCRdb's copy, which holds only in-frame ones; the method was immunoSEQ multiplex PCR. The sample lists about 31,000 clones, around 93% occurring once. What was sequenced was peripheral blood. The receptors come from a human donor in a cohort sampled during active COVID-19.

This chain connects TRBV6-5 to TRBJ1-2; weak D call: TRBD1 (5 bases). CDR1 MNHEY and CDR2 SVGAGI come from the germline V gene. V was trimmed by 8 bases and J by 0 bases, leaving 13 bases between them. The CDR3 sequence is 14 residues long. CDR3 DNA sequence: TGTGCCAGCTGTCCAGGGTCCGCTAACTATGGCTACACCTTC. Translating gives CASCPGSANYGYTF.

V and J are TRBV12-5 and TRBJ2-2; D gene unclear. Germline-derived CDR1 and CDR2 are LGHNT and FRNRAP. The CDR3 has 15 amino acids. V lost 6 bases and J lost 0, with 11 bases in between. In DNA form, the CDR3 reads TGTGCTAGTGGATACTATACCGCGAACACCGGGGAGCTGTTTTTT. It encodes CASGYYTANTGELFF.

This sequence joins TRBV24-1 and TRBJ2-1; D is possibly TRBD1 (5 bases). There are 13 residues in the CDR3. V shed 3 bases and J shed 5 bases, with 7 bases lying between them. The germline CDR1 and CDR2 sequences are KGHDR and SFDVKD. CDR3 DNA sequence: TGTGCCACCAGTGATGGGGCAGACAATGAGCAGTTCTTC. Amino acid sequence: CATSDGADNEQFF.

The CDR3 region is CASSQMATSYNEQFF. CDR3 nucleotide sequence: TGTGCCAGCAGCCAGATGGCAACGTCCTACAATGAGCAGTTCTTC. This chain joins TRBV3-1 (or the pseudogene TRBV3-2) and TRBJ2-1; D remains unclear. CDR3 length: 15 amino acids. V lost 3 bases, J lost 1 base, and 10 bases lay in between. CDR1 and CDR2 (germline): LGHDT, YNNKEL (reference sequence).

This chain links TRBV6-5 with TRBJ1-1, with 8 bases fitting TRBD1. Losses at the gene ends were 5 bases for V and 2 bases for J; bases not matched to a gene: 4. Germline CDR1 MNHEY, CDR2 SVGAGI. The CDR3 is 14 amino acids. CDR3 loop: CASSLTGANTEAFF. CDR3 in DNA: TGTGCCAGCAGTCTGACAGGGGCCAACACTGAAGCTTTCTTT.

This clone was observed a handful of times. The CDR3 region has the DNA TGTGCCTGGACCCTGGACAGGGGAAACACCATATATTTT. This translates into CAWTLDRGNTIYF. The genes are TRBV30 and TRBJ1-3; TRBD1 agrees at 7 bases. V lost 4 bases to trimming and J lost 4 bases; unmatched junction nucleotides: 4. The CDR3 is 13 residues long. Germline V gene data show CDR1 as GTSNPN and CDR2 as SVGIG (reference sequence).

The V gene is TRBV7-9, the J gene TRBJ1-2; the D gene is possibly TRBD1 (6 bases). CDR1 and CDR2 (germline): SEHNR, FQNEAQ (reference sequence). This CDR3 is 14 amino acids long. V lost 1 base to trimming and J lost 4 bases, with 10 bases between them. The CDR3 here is CASSLVGGLYGYTF. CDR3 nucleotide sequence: TGTGCCAGCAGCTTAGTCGGGGGGCTCTATGGCTACACCTTC.

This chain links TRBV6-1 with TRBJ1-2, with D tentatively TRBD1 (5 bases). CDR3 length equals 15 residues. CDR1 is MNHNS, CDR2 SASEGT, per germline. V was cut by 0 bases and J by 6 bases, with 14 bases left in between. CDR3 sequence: CASSEARGTFHGYTF. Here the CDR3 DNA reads TGTGCCAGCAGTGAAGCGCGAGGGACTTTTCATGGCTACACCTTC.

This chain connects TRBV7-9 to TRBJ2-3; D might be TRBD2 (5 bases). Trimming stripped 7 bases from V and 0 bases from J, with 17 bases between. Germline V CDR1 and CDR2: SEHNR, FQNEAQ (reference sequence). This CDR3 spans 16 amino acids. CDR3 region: CASTVRWESSTDTQYF. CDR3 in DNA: TGTGCCAGCACCGTACGGTGGGAGTCTAGCACAGATACGCAGTATTTT.

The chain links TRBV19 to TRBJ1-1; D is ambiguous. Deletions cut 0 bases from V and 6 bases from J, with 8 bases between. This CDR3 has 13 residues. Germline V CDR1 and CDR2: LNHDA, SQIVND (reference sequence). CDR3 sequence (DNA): TGTGCCAGTAGTATAGATCTAGGCGCTGAAGCTTTCTTT. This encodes CASSIDLGAEAFF.

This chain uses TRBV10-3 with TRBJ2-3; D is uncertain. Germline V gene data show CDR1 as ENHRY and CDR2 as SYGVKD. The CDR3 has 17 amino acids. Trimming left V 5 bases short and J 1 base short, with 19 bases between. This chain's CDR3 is CAISQRVTISGTDTQYF. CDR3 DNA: TGTGCCATCAGTCAGAGAGTCACTATTTCGGGCACAGATACGCAGTATTTT.

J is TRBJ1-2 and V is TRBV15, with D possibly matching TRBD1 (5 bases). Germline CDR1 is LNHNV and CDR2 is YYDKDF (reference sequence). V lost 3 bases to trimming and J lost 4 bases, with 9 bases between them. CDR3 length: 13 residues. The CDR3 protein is CATSRDKIYGYTF. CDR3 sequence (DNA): TGTGCCACCAGCAGGGACAAGATCTATGGCTACACCTTC.

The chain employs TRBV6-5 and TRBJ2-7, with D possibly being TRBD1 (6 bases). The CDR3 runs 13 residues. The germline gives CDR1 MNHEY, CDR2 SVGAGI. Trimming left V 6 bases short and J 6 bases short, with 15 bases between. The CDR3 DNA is TGTGCCAGCAGGCGGGCAGGGGCCTTCGAGCAGTACGTC. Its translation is CASRRAGAFEQYV.

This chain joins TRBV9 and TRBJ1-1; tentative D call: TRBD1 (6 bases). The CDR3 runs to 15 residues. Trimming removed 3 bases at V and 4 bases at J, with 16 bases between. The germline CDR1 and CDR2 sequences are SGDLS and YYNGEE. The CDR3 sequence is CASSGVKGEGTEAFF. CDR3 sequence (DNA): TGTGCCAGCAGCGGGGTCAAGGGGGAGGGCACTGAAGCTTTCTTT.

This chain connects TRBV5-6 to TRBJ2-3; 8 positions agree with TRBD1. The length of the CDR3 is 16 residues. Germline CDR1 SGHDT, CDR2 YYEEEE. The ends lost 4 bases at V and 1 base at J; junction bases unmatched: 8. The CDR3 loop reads CASSPPTGARTDTQYF. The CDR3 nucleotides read TGTGCCAGCAGCCCCCCGACAGGGGCCCGCACAGATACGCAGTATTTT. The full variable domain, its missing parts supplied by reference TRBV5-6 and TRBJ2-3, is DAGVTQSPTHLIKTRGQQVTLRCSPKSGHDTVSWYQQALGQGPQFIFQYYEEEERQRGNFPDRFSGHQFPNYSSELNVNALLLGDSALYLCASSPPTGARTDTQYFGPGTRLTVL.

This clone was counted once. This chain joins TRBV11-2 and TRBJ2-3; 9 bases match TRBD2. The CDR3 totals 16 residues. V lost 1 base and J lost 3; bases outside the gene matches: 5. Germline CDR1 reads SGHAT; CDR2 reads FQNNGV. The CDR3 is CASSLGASGMTDTQYF. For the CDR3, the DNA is TGTGCCAGCAGCTTAGGAGCTAGCGGGATGACAGATACGCAGTATTTT.